Below, one T cell receptor (beta chain) is given with its context. Clones were read by immunoSEQ multiplex PCR, and TCRdb kept only the in-frame ones, dropping some. The sample lists roughly 600,000 clones; roughly 98% were seen once. Naive-designated CD8 cells lacked CD45RO, were positively enriched for CCR7, and omitted terminally differentiated effector memory CD45RA+ cells. Germline CDR1 reads MNHNS; CDR2 reads SASEGT. The CDR3 contains 11 residues. Trimming stripped 4 bases from V and 10 bases from J, with 8 bases between. These data belong to a study of shared clonotypes between healthy human individuals.

The chain recombines TRBV6-1 with TRBJ2-1, with D hard to call. The TCR was taken from a man aged 25-40 years in good health. The sequenced sample was naive CD8+ T cells sorted from blood. CDR3 nucleotide sequence: TGTGCCAGCAGTGCCCTCGGGGAGCAGTTCTTC. It yields the protein CASSALGEQFF.